This record covers a single T cell receptor (beta chain). As yet, its antigen is unknown. Specified time point: week 35, safety follow-up. The study gave 300 ug of mutant IDH1 20-mer peptide per vaccine dose, with topical imiquimod. Sequencing was performed with immunoSEQ multiplex PCR; in TCRdb, only in-frame clones are kept and a portion is missing. The sample includes about 32,000 clones, roughly 80% of them seen just once. This specimen belongs to a study of a mutant IDH1 vaccine in newly diagnosed glioma. About the research overall: Initiation of the vaccine course occurred 4-6 weeks after radiotherapy alone, or alongside temozolomide cycles.

CDR3 length equals 11 residues. Trimming pared 5 bases from V and 7 bases from J, leaving 9 bases between. Germline CDR1 and CDR2: MDHEN and SYDVKM. The TCR originated in a woman aged 30 to 39 with glioma. Some clones in this sample may be carry-over from other donors' samples. Source: PBMCs, taken from a glioma patient whose treatment included an IDH1 peptide vaccine. This chain connects TRBV28 to TRBJ2-7; D remains unclear. Written as DNA, the CDR3 is TGTGCCAGCAGTCGGGTAGAGGAGCAGTACTTC. Translation gives CASSRVEEQYF. The complete variable domain, with remaining parts taken from reference TRBV28 and TRBJ2-7, reads DVKVTQSSRYLVKRTGEKVFLECVQDMDHENMFWYRQDPGLGLRLIYFSYDVKMKEKGDIPEGYSVSREKKERFSLILESASTNQTSMYLCASSRVEEQYFGPGTRLTVT.